The 20 T cell receptor beta chains listed next were all sequenced from one sample in a study of CD8 T cells in ankylosing spondylitis. General study results and limits: Within ankylosing spondylitis blood, a TCR beta motif made up of fewer than ten highly homologous variants appeared to be characteristic.

The antigens for these receptors are not known. MiXCR, run by TCRdb on the 5' RACE reads, gives a single entry per CDR3 protein. Of 650,000 to 800,000 distinct CDR3 sequences listed, about 20% are singletons. The sample was blood, either unsorted or a sorted T cell fraction (not recorded which). The receptors stem from a male donor with ankylosing spondylitis.

With respect to this clonotype: The germline gene is not matched at one end of the junction; a read error may be the cause. The chain is built from TRBV20-1 and TRBJ2-5; D might be TRBD2 (5 bases). The CDR3 has 14 amino acids. Germline V gene sequence: CDR1 DFQATT, CDR2 SNEGSKA (reference sequence). In nucleotides, the CDR3 is TGCTGTGCTAGAGCCATGGGAGTCCAAGAGACCCAGTACTTC. Translating gives CCARAMGVQETQYF.

This clonotype has only a few counts. As DNA, the CDR3 is TGTGCCAGCAGCGTAGTTCCCGACAGGCTCTACGAGCAGTACTTC. Its protein is CASSVVPDRLYEQYF. This chain connects TRBV9 to TRBJ2-7; D may be TRBD1 (6 bases). V lost 0 bases to trimming and J lost 3 bases, with 13 bases between them. The CDR3 has 15 residues. The germline V gene encodes CDR1 SGDLS and CDR2 YYNGEE.

The chain uses TRBV20-1 and TRBJ1-1; TRBD1 agrees at 8 bases. The CDR3 contains 15 residues. Per germline, CDR1 DFQATT and CDR2 SNEGSKA (reference sequence). Trimming removed 5 bases from V and 6 bases from J; junction bases left unmatched: 14. CDR3 amino acids: CSAPQLGQGVAEAFF. CDR3 DNA: TGCAGTGCTCCTCAGTTAGGACAGGGTGTCGCTGAAGCTTTCTTT.

This clonotype was seen many times. V gene TRBV4-3 combines with J gene TRBJ1-5, with TRBD1 matching over 8 bases. V lost 0 bases, J lost 5 bases, and 3 bases stayed unmatched. Germline V CDR1 and CDR2: LGHNA, YSLEER. The CDR3 totals 15 residues. The CDR3: CASSQDRGLDQPQHF. DNA of the CDR3: TGCGCCAGCAGCCAAGACAGGGGGCTTGATCAGCCCCAGCATTTT.

The chain combines TRBV5-6 with TRBJ1-2; possibly TRBD1 for D (5 bases). V was trimmed by 4 bases and J by 2 bases, leaving 18 bases between them. The CDR3 is made up of 16 amino acids. CDR1 and CDR2 (germline): SGHDT, YYEEEE. Here the CDR3 reads CASSGRVFSGNYGYTF. The CDR3 region has the DNA TGTGCCAGCAGCGGGCGGGTGTTCTCAGGGAACTATGGCTACACCTTC.

This clonotype has a handful of counts. The V and J genes are TRBV12-3 or TRBV12-4 and TRBJ2-7; 9 bases match TRBD2. The CDR3 contains 13 residues. V gave up 6 bases and J gave up 7 bases; unmatched junction bases: 7. The CDR3 is CASRNSGGGEQYF. CDR3 sequence (DNA): TGTGCCAGCAGGAATAGCGGGGGCGGGGAGCAGTACTTC.

This clonotype was detected only a few times. V and J are TRBV29-1 and TRBJ2-7; possible D gene TRBD1, 6 bases. This CDR3 comprises 13 residues. Per germline, CDR1 SQVTM and CDR2 ANQGSEA. The V and J ends lost 6 bases and 2 bases respectively, with 14 bases between them. The CDR3 is CSVTPDRTYEQYF. Written as DNA, the CDR3 is TGCAGCGTCACACCCGACAGGACCTACGAGCAGTACTTC.

The V call is TRBV27, the J call TRBJ1-2, with unresolved D. Germline V gene sequence: CDR1 MNHEY, CDR2 SMNVEV (reference sequence). The CDR3 length is 15 residues. V was pared by 3 bases and J by 4 bases, with 15 bases between. The CDR3 sequence: CASSFLPPGSYGYTF. Written as DNA, the CDR3 is TGTGCCAGCAGTTTTCTCCCCCCGGGTTCCTATGGCTACACCTTC.

This clonotype was observed a handful of times. The rearrangement uses TRBV20-1 and TRBJ1-4, with D tentatively TRBD1 (5 bases). V dropped 6 bases and J dropped 3 bases, with 20 bases sitting between them. Germline CDR1 DFQATT, CDR2 SNEGSKA (reference sequence). The CDR3 is 16 residues long. In DNA, the CDR3 is TGCAGTGCCCCTTCCTCAGCAGGGCGGGCTAATGAAAAACTGTTTTTT. Amino acid sequence: CSAPSSAGRANEKLFF.

Details on this clonotype: Relative to the germline gene, one junction end is altered; a read error may explain this. The CDR3 coding sequence is TGCGCCAGCAGTTTGGTACCGGGACACCATCCCGGTGATGAGACCCAGTACTTC. Residues: CASSLVPGHHPGDETQYF. The chain uses TRBV5-1 and TRBJ2-5; tentative D call: TRBD1 (6 bases). Germline V CDR1 and CDR2: SGHRS, YFSETQ. The CDR3 length is 18 residues.

The table lists this clonotype with a few counts. The rearrangement uses TRBV7-8 and TRBJ2-7; tentative D call: TRBD2 (5 bases). Germline CDR1 reads SGHVS; CDR2 reads FQNEAQ. This CDR3 spans 16 amino acids. Trimming stripped 1 base from V and 0 bases from J, with 13 bases between. The CDR3 sequence is CASSLGRSGGSYEQYF. CDR3 sequence (DNA): TGTGCCAGCAGCTTAGGCCGGAGTGGAGGCTCCTACGAGCAGTACTTC.

This clonotype has ten or more counts. The gene calls are TRBV12-3 or TRBV12-4 and TRBJ1-2, with TRBD1 matching over 12 bases. J gave up 6 bases and V 5 bases, and 7 bases lay outside the gene matches. The CDR3 runs to 15 residues. CDR3 in amino acids: CASSTGTGGANGYTF. The CDR3, as DNA: TGTGCCAGCAGTACCGGGACAGGGGGCGCGAATGGCTACACCTTC.

This chain links TRBV6-1 with TRBJ2-1; TRBD2 matches 10 bases. This CDR3 is 15 amino acids long. CDR1 MNHNS and CDR2 SASEGT come from the germline V gene. V shed 6 bases and J 4 bases; nucleotides not matched to a gene: 6. The CDR3 region is CASRRIAGGYNEQFF. CDR3 nucleotides: TGTGCCAGCAGGAGAATAGCGGGAGGTTACAATGAGCAGTTCTTC.

This clonotype was observed a few times. The CDR3 spells CASSLGAGPSYNEQFF. The CDR3 DNA sequence: TGTGCCAGCAGCTTAGGTGCAGGGCCATCCTACAATGAGCAGTTCTTC. The chain has TRBV7-2 and TRBJ2-1; TRBD1 might be the D (5 bases). CDR3 length: 16 residues. V was cut by 1 base and J by 1 base, with 11 bases left in between. Germline V CDR1 and CDR2: SGHTA, FQGNSA.

The chain uses TRBV15 and TRBJ2-7; 7 bases map to TRBD2. The germline CDR1 and CDR2 sequences are LNHNV and YYDKDF (reference sequence). The CDR3 consists of 14 residues. The CDR3 reads CAASRDRGEGEQYF. CDR3 nucleotide sequence: TGTGCAGCCAGCAGAGATCGGGGGGAAGGCGAGCAGTACTTC. Complete variable domain (other parts from reference TRBV15 and TRBJ2-7): DAMVIQNPRYQVTQFGKPVTLSCSQTLNHNVMYWYQQKSSQAPKLLFHYYDKDFNNEADTPDNFQSRRPNTSFCFLDIRSPGLGDTAMYLCAASRDRGEGEQYFGPGTRLTVT.

The chain employs TRBV30 and TRBJ2-5, with 7 bases lining up with TRBD2. With 1 base clipped from V and 4 bases from J, the junction kept 12 bases outside the gene matches. From germline, CDR1 is GTSNPN and CDR2 SVGIG (reference sequence). The CDR3 spans 16 residues. The CDR3 coding sequence is TGTGCCTGGAGTGGATTCCTAGCGGTGGGGGGAGAGACCCAGTACTTC. Its protein is CAWSGFLAVGGETQYF.

The chain couples TRBV9 to TRBJ1-1; 7 bases agree with TRBD1. Germline V gene sequence: CDR1 SGDLS, CDR2 YYNGEE. The V gene end was trimmed by 0 bases and the J gene end by 3 bases; junction bases not matched to a gene: 8. The CDR3 length is 16 residues. CDR3 amino acids: CASSVVGGDSYTEAFF. The CDR3 DNA reads as TGTGCCAGCAGCGTAGTAGGAGGGGACAGTTACACTGAAGCTTTCTTT.

This clonotype appeared a few times. The chain employs TRBV5-1 and TRBJ1-1; no clear D gene. Trimming pared 4 bases from V and 2 bases from J, leaving 18 bases between. CDR1 is SGHRS and CDR2 is YFSETQ in the germline V gene. There are 16 residues in the CDR3. The CDR3 bases are TGCGCCAGCAGCCTGGTCCCCAGTCGTTTCAACACTGAAGCTTTCTTT. Translating gives CASSLVPSRFNTEAFF.

Only a few counts were recorded for this clonotype. J is TRBJ1-2 and V is TRBV3-1, with 9 bases fitting TRBD1. The CDR3 has 12 residues. CDR1 is LGHDT and CDR2 is YNNKEL in the germline V gene (reference sequence). V shed 3 bases, J shed 8 bases, and the junction held 1 base outside the gene matches. The CDR3 loop is CASSQGQGGYTF. For the CDR3, the DNA is TGTGCCAGCAGCCAGGGACAGGGAGGCTACACCTTC.

There are a few counts of this clonotype. The chain recombines TRBV20-1 with TRBJ2-2, with D perhaps matching TRBD1 or TRBD2 (5 bases each). The CDR3 consists of 12 residues. Germline CDR1 DFQATT, CDR2 SNEGSKA (reference sequence). V was shortened by 6 bases and J by 3 bases, with 8 bases between the two germline ends. DNA of the CDR3: TGCAGTGCCGGGACCCACACCGGGGAGCTGTTTTTT. It yields the protein CSAGTHTGELFF.